This entry is about one T cell receptor beta chain. Its antigen is as yet unknown. TCRdb reprocessed the reads with MiXCR, giving one entry per CDR3 protein. The sample consists of approximately 190,000 distinct CDR3 sequences, less than 9.5% of them appearing once. These data originate in a study of T cell repertoires in cytomegalovirus infection. Study background: Carrying CMV and the relevant HLA type showed in public TCR beta signatures.

Study-wide results and caveats: There were carriers of CMV plus the relevant HLA, and cumulative public TCR beta family frequency identified them.

The germline V gene encodes CDR1 SNHLY and CDR2 FYNNEI. The CDR3 is made up of 15 amino acids. Trimming cost V 1 base and J 6 bases, with 15 bases left between them. The sequence was obtained from a human donor in good health (CMV status not recorded). Some clones in this sample may be carry-over from other donors' samples. The J gene is TRBJ1-1, the V gene TRBV2; TRBD1 might be the D (5 bases). The material sequenced was PBMCs. The chain's CDR3 is CASSEDRGRWAEAFF. CDR3 in DNA: TGTGCCAGCAGTGAAGACCGGGGCAGGTGGGCTGAAGCTTTCTTT.